The following is a T cell receptor (beta chain) sequence with its context. Every sample yielded at least 6.5 million isolated PBMCs. The source of the sample is a study of blood T cells in healthy people across ages. The CDR3 is made up of 18 amino acids. Trimming removed 2 bases from V and 2 bases from J; junction bases left unmatched: 14. The germline CDR1 and CDR2 sequences are MGHDK and SYGVNS. For the second PCR, which ran for roughly 6 to 11 cycles, a sample-barcoded 5' primer and a J-beta primer mix were used. One entry per CDR3 protein, called by TCRdb with MiXCR from the 5' RACE reads. The data contain about 1.1 million distinct CDR3 sequences, more than 30% of them singletons.

Sequences were obtained from blood. The V call is TRBV25-1, the J call TRBJ2-5; 7 bases are shared with TRBD2. The TCR originated in a man younger than 35 in good health. The DNA of the CDR3 is TGTGCCAGCAGTGAAGACCGCGGGGGTAGCGTGAAACAAGAGACCCAGTACTTC. It is translated as CASSEDRGGSVKQETQYF.